This TCR beta chain emerged from a study of blood T cell repertoires in COVID-19. Study-wide background: The origin of the acute and convalescent COVID-19 samples was the United States, Italy and Spain. Sources were T cells, B-cell-depleted T cells, or PBMCs; the material itself was cDNA or gDNA.

Only in-frame clones appear in the TCRdb table, and some are missing; sequencing was by immunoSEQ multiplex PCR. This sample has 110,000 or so clones, with around 80% found just once. The CDR3 consists of 14 residues. CDR1 and CDR2 from the germline V gene are SGHRS and YFSETQ. The trim removed 2 bases at V and 2 bases at J, leaving 2 bases unmatched. The TCR sequence derives from a man over 45 with acute or convalescent COVID-19. This chain connects TRBV5-1 to TRBJ2-7; 9 nucleotides agree with TRBD2. The source material was peripheral blood. CDR3 sequence reads: CASSFSGRAYEQYF. CDR3 coding DNA: TGCGCCAGCAGCTTTAGCGGGAGAGCCTACGAGCAGTACTTC.